This TCR beta chain was sequenced for a study of shared clonotypes between healthy human individuals. The junction had 10 bases not matched to a gene; V was cut back by 6 bases and J by 4 bases. Germline V gene data show CDR1 as SGHRS and CDR2 as YFSETQ. The CDR3 loop spans 15 amino acids. Generated by immunoSEQ multiplex PCR, the TCRdb table keeps only in-frame clones and is missing some. The data show 400,000 to 600,000 clones, with roughly three quarters seen just once and about 13% held by the top ten. The V call is TRBV5-1, the J call TRBJ1-2, with TRBD1 matching 9 bases. The receptor was isolated from a woman between 40 and 50 years old in good health. Some clones in this sample may be carry-over from other donors' samples. The sequenced sample was PBMCs. CDR3: CASNKKTGGSYGYTF. In DNA form, the CDR3 reads TGCGCCAGCAACAAAAAAACAGGGGGCAGCTATGGCTACACCTTC.